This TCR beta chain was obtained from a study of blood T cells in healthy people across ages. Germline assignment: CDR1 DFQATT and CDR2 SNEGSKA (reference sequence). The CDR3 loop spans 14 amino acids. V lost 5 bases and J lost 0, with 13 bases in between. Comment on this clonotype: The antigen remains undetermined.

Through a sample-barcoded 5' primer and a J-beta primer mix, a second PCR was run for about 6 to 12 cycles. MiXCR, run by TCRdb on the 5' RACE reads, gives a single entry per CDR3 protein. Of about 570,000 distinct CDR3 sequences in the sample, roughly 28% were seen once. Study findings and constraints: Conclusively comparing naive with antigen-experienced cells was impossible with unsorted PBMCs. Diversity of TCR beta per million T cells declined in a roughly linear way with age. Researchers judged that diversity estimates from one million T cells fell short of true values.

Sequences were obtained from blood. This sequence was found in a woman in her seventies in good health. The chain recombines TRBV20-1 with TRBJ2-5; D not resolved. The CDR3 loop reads CSAADARNQETQYF. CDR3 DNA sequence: TGCAGTGCTGCGGACGCCCGCAACCAAGAGACCCAGTACTTC.